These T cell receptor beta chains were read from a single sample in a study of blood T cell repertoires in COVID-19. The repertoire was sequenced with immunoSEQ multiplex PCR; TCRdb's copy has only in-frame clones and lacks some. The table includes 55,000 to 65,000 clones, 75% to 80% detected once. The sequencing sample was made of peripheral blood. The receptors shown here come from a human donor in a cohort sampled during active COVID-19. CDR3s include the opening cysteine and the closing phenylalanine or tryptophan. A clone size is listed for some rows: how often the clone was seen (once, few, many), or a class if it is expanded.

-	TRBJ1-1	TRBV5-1	CASSLEGGTAMNTEAFF
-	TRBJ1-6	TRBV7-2	CASSLAAQANSPLHF
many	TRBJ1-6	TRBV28	CASSSIRVGDSPLHF
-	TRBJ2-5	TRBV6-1	CASSGRRQGMQETQYF
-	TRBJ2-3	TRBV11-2	CASSLDLLAGSTDTQYF
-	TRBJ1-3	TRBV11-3	CASSGRSGTGNTIYF
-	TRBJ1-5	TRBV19	CASRDTGTLRAFSNQPQHF
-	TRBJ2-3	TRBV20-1	CSASLIAGGKTDTQYF
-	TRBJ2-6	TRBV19	CASSMRSSGANVLTF
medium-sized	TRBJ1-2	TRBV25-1	CASSESWRWWTDYGYTF
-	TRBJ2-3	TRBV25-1	CASSENPWRGRGPYTQYF
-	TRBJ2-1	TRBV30	CAWREAGGPRNEQFF
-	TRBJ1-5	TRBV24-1	CATSEVGPNQPQHF
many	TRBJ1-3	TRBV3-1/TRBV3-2	CASSQGDRGGNTIYF
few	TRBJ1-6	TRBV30	CAWQGAYNSPLHF
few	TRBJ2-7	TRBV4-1	CASSQAGGLEQYF
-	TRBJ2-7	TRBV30	CAWSVYRGNEQYF
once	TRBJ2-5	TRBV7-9	CASIGDGGAGETQYF
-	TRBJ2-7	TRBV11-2	CASSLNGGYEQYF
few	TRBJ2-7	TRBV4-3	CASSQDRSYEQYF
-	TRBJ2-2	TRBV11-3	CASSKGQGTGELFF